What follows is one T cell receptor (beta chain) and its context. Its specific antigen is unknown. The input lacks base qualities; no much larger clone sits a single base away. This specimen comes from a study of OX40 agonist ivuxolimab in advanced cancers. Some background on the complete study: Ivuxolimab, which targeted the costimulatory receptor OX40 (CD134), was an agonistic, fully human IgG2 monoclonal antibody. Intravenous ivuxolimab was administered to patients every 2 weeks at six dose levels: 0.01, 0.1, 0.3, 1.5, 3 and 10 mg/kg. Of the approximately 50 dose-escalation patients, hepatocellular carcinoma was present in about 20, melanoma in roughly 15, renal cell carcinoma in 9 and head and neck cancer in 9. A male proportion of around 81% and a mean age of around 60 years, ranging from about 23 to 90, were recorded for the dose-escalation cohort. Prior anti-PD-1, anti-PD-L1 or anti-CTLA-4 therapy was permitted, and 40% of dose-escalation patients had received checkpoint inhibitors. Partial responses occurred in three dose-escalation patients, of whom one had hepatocellular carcinoma and two had cutaneous melanoma. The point of sequencing TCRbeta in the periphery was to test whether ivuxolimab changed TCR sequence diversity and drove clonal T-cell expansion. The monotherapy dose-escalation portion (N ≈ 50 patients) of the phase I ivuxolimab trial is reported in the paper. The investigation overall reported the following: Low levels of normalized T-cell clonal expansion were also seen in some patients who did not respond. Partial responders in the 0.1-3.0 mg/kg groups had among the lowest normalized peripheral clonal expansion, especially among CD8+ T cells. Clonal expansion of both CD4+ and CD8+ blood T cells was observed from baseline to week 6 at doses 0.1 to 3.0 mg/kg. Which antigens the clonally expanded peripheral T cells were specific for was not determined. After ivuxolimab, CD8+ T cells had more expanded clones than CD4+ T cells on average.

To sequence the TCRbeta CDR3 region, genomic DNA was isolated from the sorted cells. The immunoSEQ Assay was used for sequencing of TCRbeta CDR3 regions. TCRdb limited this immuneACCESS table to in-frame rearrangements with V and J called. A share of clones is missing; checked studies link under half to unresolved V genes, and the rest is unexplained. The sample table records approximately 10,000 clones; roughly 70% of these occur just once. Of the sample, about a quarter falls within the top ten clones. The trial excluded patients who had a history of autoimmune disease or were on systemic immunosuppression. Peripheral blood for TCR sequencing was collected from all dose cohorts at baseline, on cycle 4 day 1, and on cycle 7 day 1. Samples came from an open-label, multicenter, first-in-human phase I dose-escalation trial of ivuxolimab. Adults with locally advanced or metastatic melanoma, renal cell carcinoma, hepatocellular carcinoma or head and neck squamous cell carcinoma were enrolled in the trial. Before TCR sequencing, CD4+ and CD8+ T cells were separately sorted from peripheral blood.

The CDR3 contains 15 residues, cysteine and phenylalanine counted. Solely the CDR3 DNA is kept, with 45 bases framed from the first base. The germline V gene (reference sequence) yields SGHAT for CDR1 and FQDESV for CDR2. V loses 1 base of germline sequence and J loses 2 bases, and the interval between the two ends is 6 bases. This sequence was found in an adult with an advanced solid tumor such as melanoma, head and neck, liver or kidney cancer. The sequence is built from TRBV11-1 and TRBJ2-6, with the D gene too uncertain to name. This material consisted of CD4+ or CD8+ T cells sorted from blood, taken in a trial of the OX40 agonist ivuxolimab. The sequenced DNA: TGTGCCAGCAGCTTAGGGGGTGCTGGGGCCAACGTCCTGACTTTC. The encoded protein is CASSLGGAGANVLTF. Supplemented by the reference TRBV11-1 and TRBJ2-6 proteins around the CDR3, the complete variable domain is EAEVAQSPRYKITEKSQAVAFWCDPISGHATLYWYRQILGQGPELLVQFQDESVVDDSQLPKDRFSAERLKGVDSTLKIQPAELGDSAMYLCASSLGGAGANVLTFGAGSRLTVL.